This T cell receptor (beta chain) is from a study of control samples from healthy donors and cancer patients. From germline, CDR1 is SEHNR and CDR2 FQNEAQ (reference sequence). This CDR3 comprises 16 residues. Deletions cut 5 bases from V and 2 bases from J, with 16 bases between. TCRdb's copy holds only in-frame clones and misses some; the assay was immunoSEQ multiplex PCR. This repertoire shows about 180,000 clones, 94% found once; its top ten account for 1.3% to 1.5%. The rearrangement joins TRBV7-9 to TRBJ1-3, with D possibly being TRBD1 (5 bases). This TCR came from a woman in her late teens or twenties in good health. Material: blood. Written as DNA, the CDR3 is TGTGCCAGCAGCCGAAGTATGGGACGCGCTGGAAACACCATATATTTT. This gives the protein CASSRSMGRAGNTIYF.